Shown below are 30 T cell receptor beta chains from a single sample sequenced in a study of identical twins. MiXCR, run by TCRdb on the 5' RACE reads, gives a single entry per CDR3 protein. The sample records some 330,000 distinct CDR3 sequences, approximately 8.8% being singletons. The specimen was naive T cells sorted from blood. The receptors here all came from a woman aged 50 to 60 in good health.

In its sample, this clonotype was seen a few times. CDR3 residues: CASSPRNRDLEFF. CDR3 in DNA: TGTGCCAGCAGCCCACGAAACCGGGACCTTGAGTTCTTC. The V and J genes are TRBV11-2 and TRBJ2-1; either TRBD1 or TRBD2 may supply D (5 bases each). The germline V gene has CDR1 SGHAT and CDR2 FQNNGV. The V and J ends lost 5 bases and 14 bases respectively, with 19 bases between them. There are 13 residues in the CDR3.

The chain carries TRBV19 and TRBJ2-1; D ambiguous. The CDR3 length is 12 residues. V was shortened by 10 bases and J by 5 bases, with 12 bases between the two germline ends. From germline, CDR1 is LNHDA and CDR2 SQIVND (reference sequence). For the CDR3, the DNA is TGTGCCACCAAAGAGCCTAACAATGAGCAGTTCTTC. It yields the protein CATKEPNNEQFF.

This chain links TRBV6-1 with TRBJ1-2, with D hard to call. This CDR3 contains 13 residues. With 5 bases removed from V and 4 bases from J, the gap between germline ends came to 11 bases. Germline V gene lookup returns CDR1 MNHNS and CDR2 SASEGT. The chain's CDR3 is CASSPRRVYGYTF. The CDR3 DNA sequence: TGTGCCAGCAGTCCTCGTAGGGTCTATGGCTACACCTTC.

This clonotype was seen repeatedly, ten times or more. The chain employs TRBV5-1 and TRBJ1-4, with unresolved D. The CDR3 has 14 residues. Germline V gives CDR1 SGHRS, CDR2 YFSETQ. Trimming shortened V by 0 bases and J by 4 bases, and 7 bases separated the two germline ends. The CDR3 region has the DNA TGCGCCAGCAGCTTGGGGTCAGATAATGAAAAACTGTTTTTT. Translated: CASSLGSDNEKLFF.

There are many counts of this clonotype. The rearrangement uses TRBV5-1 and TRBJ2-1; 9 bases agree with TRBD2. From germline, CDR1 is SGHRS and CDR2 YFSETQ. V lost 0 bases and J lost 6; bases outside the gene matches: 7. The CDR3 sequence is 16 residues long. The CDR3 sequence is CASSLVAGGPGNEQFF. CDR3 sequence (DNA): TGCGCCAGCAGCTTGGTGGCGGGAGGGCCGGGCAATGAGCAGTTCTTC. Complete variable domain (other parts from reference TRBV5-1 and TRBJ2-1): KAGVTQTPRYLIKTRGQQVTLSCSPISGHRSVSWYQQTPGQGLQFLFEYFSETQRNKGNFPGRFSGRQFSNSRSEMNVSTLELGDSALYLCASSLVAGGPGNEQFFGPGTRLTVL.

The table lists this clonotype with many counts. V is TRBV10-3 and J is TRBJ2-3, with D maybe TRBD2 (6 bases). Germline values: CDR1 ENHRY, CDR2 SYGVKD. Trimming pared 4 bases from V and 1 base from J, leaving 6 bases between. The CDR3 consists of 13 residues. The CDR3: CAISGEGTDTQYF. In DNA, the CDR3 is TGTGCCATCAGTGGGGAGGGCACAGATACGCAGTATTTT.

This clonotype was counted many times. The rearrangement joins TRBV5-1 to TRBJ2-1, with TRBD2 matching 12 bases. The length of the CDR3 is 15 residues. The J segment lost 4 bases and the V segment lost 4 bases, leaving 3 bases of the junction unmatched. Germline CDR1 is SGHRS and CDR2 is YFSETQ. CDR3 in DNA: TGCGCCAGCAGCCTAGCGGGAGGGGGTTACAATGAGCAGTTCTTC. It codes for CASSLAGGGYNEQFF.

This clonotype was found a few times. The chain is built from TRBV5-1 and TRBJ2-5; D call uncertain. The CDR3 extends over 11 amino acids. In germline, CDR1 is SGHRS, CDR2 YFSETQ. V lost 5 bases, J lost 4 bases, and 6 bases lay in between. The CDR3 here is CASRRRETQYF. The CDR3 DNA sequence: TGCGCCAGCAGGAGGAGAGAGACCCAGTACTTC.

In this sample, this clonotype turned up many times. The chain uses TRBV5-1 and TRBJ2-3; D is perhaps TRBD1 (6 bases). CDR3 length equals 15 residues. Trimming took 7 bases from V and 6 from J, leaving 21 bases between them. Germline CDR1 and CDR2: SGHRS and YFSETQ. CDR3 protein: CASGVGAFQGDTQYF. CDR3 bases: TGCGCCAGCGGTGTGGGAGCCTTCCAGGGGGATACGCAGTATTTT.

CDR3 in DNA: TGTGCCAGCGGCTTAGAGCCCGGGACTAGCGGTTTTCGCACAGATACGCAGTATTTT. Translated, it gives CASGLEPGTSGFRTDTQYF. V usage is TRBV2 and J usage is TRBJ2-3, with 11 bases identical to TRBD2. V trimming: 8 bases; J trimming: 1 base; junction bases outside the gene matches: 17. The CDR3 loop spans 19 amino acids. Germline assignment: CDR1 SNHLY and CDR2 FYNNEI.

The V gene is TRBV11-2, the J gene TRBJ2-1; unclear D gene. The CDR3 is made up of 12 amino acids. Germline-derived CDR1 and CDR2 are SGHAT and FQNNGV. V was cut by 8 bases and J by 5 bases, with 10 bases left in between. In DNA form, the CDR3 reads TGTGCCAGCGGTTTCCTGGACAATGAGCAGTTCTTC. Residues: CASGFLDNEQFF.

This clonotype was recorded once. V gene TRBV28 combines with J gene TRBJ2-4, with a possible D match to TRBD1 (6 bases). The CDR3 contains 15 residues. The V end lost 6 bases, the J end lost 4 bases, and 16 bases lay between the germline ends. CDR1 is MDHEN, CDR2 SYDVKM, per germline. CDR3 amino acids: CASSPTGFQKNIQYF. The CDR3 DNA sequence: TGTGCCAGCAGCCCTACAGGGTTCCAGAAAAACATTCAGTACTTC.

Note on this clonotype: Since no conserved phenylalanine or tryptophan closes the CDR3, a read error is the likely cause. This chain joins TRBV20-1 and TRBJ2-1; possibly TRBD2 for D (5 bases). CDR3 size: 16 residues. Germline V gene lookup returns CDR1 DFQATT and CDR2 SNEGSKA (reference sequence). Trimming pared 3 bases from V and 0 bases from J, leaving 15 bases between. CDR3 coding DNA: TGCAGTGCTAGCCGCGGAGGTGGCAGCTCCTACAATGAGCAGTTCCTC. It specifies CSASRGGGSSYNEQFL.

The chain couples TRBV15 to TRBJ2-2; possible D gene TRBD2, 6 bases. The germline V gene has CDR1 LNHNV and CDR2 YYDKDF (reference sequence). This CDR3 contains 17 residues. Trimming removed 0 bases from V and 0 bases from J, with 11 bases in between. The CDR3 protein is CATSRDLVAANTGELFF. CDR3 nucleotide sequence: TGTGCCACCAGCAGAGATTTGGTAGCGGCGAACACCGGGGAGCTGTTTTTT.

The genes are TRBV7-2 and TRBJ1-2; 7 nucleotides agree with TRBD1. The germline gives CDR1 SGHTA, CDR2 FQGNSA. The trim removed 5 bases at V and 4 bases at J, leaving 10 bases unmatched. The CDR3 runs to 15 residues. The chain's CDR3 is CASSGTAGTVYGYTF. The CDR3 DNA reads as TGTGCCAGCAGCGGTACCGCCGGGACAGTCTATGGCTACACCTTC.

This clonotype was counted only a few times. This chain joins TRBV15 and TRBJ2-7; D remains unclear. Germline V gene sequence: CDR1 LNHNV, CDR2 YYDKDF (reference sequence). V gave up 1 base and J gave up 1 base, with 5 bases separating them. There are 13 residues in the CDR3. CDR3 bases: TGTGCCACCAGCAGAGGAAGTTCCTACGAGCAGTACTTC. The encoded protein is CATSRGSSYEQYF.

The CDR3: CASKGTASLGAFF. CDR3 coding DNA: TGCGCCAGCAAAGGGACAGCGTCGCTTGGAGCTTTCTTT. The V gene is TRBV5-1, the J gene TRBJ1-1; 7 nucleotides line up with TRBD1. V was pared by 6 bases and J by 10 bases, with 12 bases of the junction left unmatched. The germline gives CDR1 SGHRS, CDR2 YFSETQ. The CDR3 spans 13 residues.

This clonotype was detected many times. This chain connects TRBV4-1 to TRBJ2-7; D perhaps matches TRBD2 (5 bases). The CDR3 totals 14 residues. Trimming pared 1 base from V and 5 bases from J, leaving 12 bases between. Looked up from germline, CDR1 is MGHRA and CDR2 is YSYEKL. The chain's CDR3 is CASSQVLVADEQYF. CDR3 nucleotide sequence: TGCGCCAGCAGCCAAGTACTAGTAGCCGACGAGCAGTACTTC.

This clonotype was observed many times. The chain recombines TRBV5-6 with TRBJ2-6; D is unclear. The CDR3 is made up of 14 amino acids. Deletions cut 9 bases from V and 4 bases from J, with 14 bases between. Germline V gene lookup returns CDR1 SGHDT and CDR2 YYEEEE. Written as DNA, the CDR3 is TGTGCCACTTCACCCATCCCCGGGGCCAACGTCCTGACTTTC. Its protein product is CATSPIPGANVLTF. The complete variable domain, with remaining parts taken from reference TRBV5-6 and TRBJ2-6, reads DAGVTQSPTHLIKTRGQQVTLRCSPKSGHDTVSWYQQALGQGPQFIFQYYEEEERQRGNFPDRFSGHQFPNYSSELNVNALLLGDSALYLCATSPIPGANVLTFGAGSRLTVL.

This clonotype was detected many times. This chain links TRBV7-9 with TRBJ1-4; D remains unclear. The CDR3 spans 11 residues. Trimming left V 4 bases short and J 14 bases short, with 11 bases between. The germline V gene has CDR1 SEHNR and CDR2 FQNEAQ (reference sequence). CDR3 DNA sequence: TGTGCCAGCAGCTCGTTTGGGATCCTGTTTTTT. This translates into CASSSFGILFF.

There are many counts of this clonotype. This CDR3 reads CASSNGANTEAFF. Here the CDR3 DNA reads TGTGCCAGCAGTAACGGTGCGAACACTGAAGCTTTCTTT. The chain couples TRBV6-6 to TRBJ1-1, with unresolved D. The CDR3 extends over 13 amino acids. V was shortened by 5 bases and J by 1 base, with 8 bases between the two germline ends. Germline V CDR1 and CDR2: MNHNY, SVGAGI (reference sequence).

V and J are TRBV5-1 and TRBJ2-1, with 13 nucleotides matching TRBD2. CDR3 length: 19 residues. J gave up 2 bases and V 0 bases, and 8 bases lay outside the gene matches. CDR1 is SGHRS and CDR2 is YFSETQ in the germline V gene. CDR3 protein: CASSLEWTSGRWTYNEQFF. CDR3 in DNA: TGCGCCAGCAGCTTGGAGTGGACTAGCGGGAGATGGACCTACAATGAGCAGTTCTTC.

The V and J genes are TRBV12-5 and TRBJ2-5; 8 nucleotides match TRBD1. The ends lost 6 bases at V and 4 bases at J; junction bases unmatched: 7. The germline CDR1 and CDR2 sequences are LGHNT and FRNRAP. The CDR3 extends over 14 amino acids. The CDR3 loop is CASGPTGVVETQYF. In DNA, the CDR3 is TGTGCTAGTGGCCCGACAGGGGTGGTAGAGACCCAGTACTTC. Drawing the rest from reference TRBV12-5 and TRBJ2-5, the complete variable domain is DARVTQTPRHKVTEMGQEVTMRCQPILGHNTVFWYRQTMMQGLELLAYFRNRAPLDDSGMPKDRFSAEMPDATLATLKIQPSEPRDSAVYFCASGPTGVVETQYFGPGTRLLVL.

This clonotype was observed a few times. The chain couples TRBV4-1 to TRBJ2-2, with D possibly called TRBD1 or TRBD2 (5 bases each). The germline V gene encodes CDR1 MGHRA and CDR2 YSYEKL. The CDR3 totals 17 residues. Trimming removed 3 bases at V and 6 bases at J, with 20 bases between. The CDR3 sequence is CASSQKGPQPGPGELFF. CDR3 in DNA: TGCGCCAGCAGCCAGAAGGGGCCCCAGCCGGGACCCGGGGAGCTGTTTTTT.

V is TRBV20-1 and J is TRBJ2-2, with D possibly TRBD2 on 5 matching bases. Germline V gene data show CDR1 as DFQATT and CDR2 as SNEGSKA (reference sequence). The CDR3 loop spans 14 amino acids. V was clipped by 1 base and J by 5 bases, with 11 bases between them. CDR3 nucleotide sequence: TGCAGTGCTAGAGGGCTAGCAGTAACCGGGGAGCTGTTTTTT. The encoded protein is CSARGLAVTGELFF.

The genes are TRBV5-1 and TRBJ2-7; D gene ambiguous. The CDR3 is 11 amino acids. From germline, CDR1 is SGHRS and CDR2 YFSETQ. Deletions cut 0 bases from V and 7 bases from J, with 5 bases between. CDR3 nucleotides: TGCGCCAGCAGCTTGGGTATGGAGCAGTACTTC. The encoded protein is CASSLGMEQYF.

A few counts support this clonotype. The chain recombines TRBV4-2 with TRBJ1-5; maybe TRBD1 (5 bases). The germline V gene encodes CDR1 LGHNA and CDR2 YNFKEQ. The CDR3 is 17 amino acids. The germline V and J ends were trimmed by 1 base and 1 base, with 14 bases remaining between them. CDR3 in amino acids: CASSQVLGGGSNQPQHF. CDR3 coding DNA: TGTGCCAGCAGCCAAGTACTGGGGGGAGGAAGCAATCAGCCCCAGCATTTT.

The V and J genes are TRBV2 and TRBJ2-5, with a possible D match to TRBD2 (5 bases). The CDR3 has 13 residues. The germline gives CDR1 SNHLY, CDR2 FYNNEI. V was trimmed by 7 bases and J by 3 bases, leaving 12 bases between them. DNA of the CDR3: TGTGCCAGCAACGGGGTCCAGGAAGAGACCCAGTACTTC. Translated, it gives CASNGVQEETQYF.

At least ten counts were recorded for this clonotype. This sequence joins TRBV5-1 and TRBJ1-6, with a possible D match to TRBD1 (6 bases). The CDR3 is 14 residues long. The germline V and J ends were trimmed by 0 bases and 8 bases, with 9 bases remaining between them. Germline V gene lookup returns CDR1 SGHRS and CDR2 YFSETQ. Written as DNA, the CDR3 is TGCGCCAGCAGCTTGGTTGCAGGGGATTCACCCCTCCACTTT. Protein sequence: CASSLVAGDSPLHF.

This clonotype was observed a handful of times. This chain uses TRBV5-1 with TRBJ2-1; 9 nucleotides agree with TRBD2. Per the germline V gene, CDR1 is SGHRS and CDR2 is YFSETQ. The ends lost 3 bases at V and 5 bases at J; junction bases unmatched: 15. CDR3 length: 18 residues. The DNA of the CDR3 is TGCGCCAGCAGCTCCCGGACCCCAACTAGCGGGTTTCACAATGAGCAGTTCTTC. Translating it yields CASSSRTPTSGFHNEQFF. Full variable domain (rest looked up from reference TRBV5-1 and TRBJ2-1): KAGVTQTPRYLIKTRGQQVTLSCSPISGHRSVSWYQQTPGQGLQFLFEYFSETQRNKGNFPGRFSGRQFSNSRSEMNVSTLELGDSALYLCASSSRTPTSGFHNEQFFGPGTRLTVL.